These 12 T cell receptor beta chains came from one sample sequenced in a study of identical twins. A single record per CDR3 protein comes from TCRdb applying MiXCR to the 5' RACE reads. The repertoire consists of 500,000 to 650,000 distinct CDR3 sequences, with around 20% occurring once and the leading ten covering about 0.48%. These sequences were also reported in another study, on yellow fever vaccine responses in identical twins.

Sequencing used CD4+ T cells sorted from blood. All receptors come from a woman between 18 and 30 years old in good health.

Written as DNA, the CDR3 is TGCGCCAGCAGCTTGGCGGCGACAGCGCTTGATGAGCAGTACTTC. Translated, it gives CASSLAATALDEQYF. The chain employs TRBV5-1 and TRBJ2-7; a possible D gene is TRBD1 (5 bases). There are 15 residues in the CDR3. Trimming cost V 0 bases and J 7 bases, with 17 bases left between them. The V gene's germline CDR1 is SGHRS and CDR2 YFSETQ. Full variable domain (rest looked up from reference TRBV5-1 and TRBJ2-7): KAGVTQTPRYLIKTRGQQVTLSCSPISGHRSVSWYQQTPGQGLQFLFEYFSETQRNKGNFPGRFSGRQFSNSRSEMNVSTLELGDSALYLCASSLAATALDEQYFGPGTRLTVT.

This clonotype was recorded a few times. This rearrangement joins TRBV5-1 to TRBJ2-1; TRBD2 agrees at 7 bases. CDR1 is SGHRS, CDR2 YFSETQ, per germline. The CDR3 runs to 15 residues. The V and J ends lost 5 bases and 0 bases, in that order; junction bases with no gene match: 5. Here the CDR3 DNA reads TGCGCCAGCAGTCCCAGCGGGAACTCCTACAATGAGCAGTTCTTC. Residues: CASSPSGNSYNEQFF.

This chain connects TRBV20-1 to TRBJ2-7, with D perhaps given as TRBD1 or TRBD2 (5 bases each). Germline V gives CDR1 DFQATT, CDR2 SNEGSKA (reference sequence). The length of the CDR3 is 14 residues. V shed 6 bases and J shed 2 bases, with 17 bases lying between them. The DNA for the CDR3 is TGCAGTGCCTCCCGGGACCCTGCCACCTACGAGCAGTACTTC. It encodes CSASRDPATYEQYF.

The gene calls are TRBV12-3 or TRBV12-4 and TRBJ2-1; 7 nucleotides align to TRBD2. The trim removed 6 bases at V and 0 bases at J, leaving 8 bases unmatched. The CDR3 consists of 16 residues. The CDR3 spells CASRGLAGVSYNEQFF. Written as DNA, the CDR3 is TGTGCCAGCAGGGGGCTGGCGGGGGTCTCCTACAATGAGCAGTTCTTC.

The chain links TRBV6-5 to TRBJ2-7, with 10 bases fitting TRBD2. Per germline, CDR1 MNHEY and CDR2 SVGAGI. V shed 2 bases and J 4 bases; nucleotides not matched to a gene: 5. The length of the CDR3 is 15 residues. The CDR3, as DNA: TGTGCCAGCAGTTACGAGCTAGCGGGAGTTTACGAGCAGTACTTC. It codes for CASSYELAGVYEQYF.

This clonotype was seen just once. The chain combines TRBV7-9 with TRBJ2-7; D is unclear. The CDR3 runs to 15 residues. V was shortened by 0 bases and J by 4 bases, with 13 bases between the two germline ends. Germline lookup yields CDR1 SEHNR and CDR2 FQNEAQ (reference sequence). The CDR3 coding sequence is TGTGCCAGCAGCTTAGCGGTGGGCAGCTCTTACGAGCAGTACGTC. Protein: CASSLAVGSSYEQYV.

This clonotype was found a few times. The V call is TRBV7-3, the J call TRBJ2-3; 9 bases map to TRBD2. The length of the CDR3 is 15 residues. The germline CDR1 and CDR2 sequences are SGHTA and FQGTGA. V shed 1 base, J shed 4 bases, and the junction held 3 bases outside the gene matches. The DNA of the CDR3 is TGTGCCAGCAGCTTAATGGGACTAGCAGCAGATACGCAGTATTTT. Translated: CASSLMGLAADTQYF.

The V call is TRBV12-3 or TRBV12-4, the J call TRBJ2-7, with D uncertain. Deletions cut 3 bases from V and 7 bases from J, with 10 bases between. The CDR3 consists of 12 residues. CDR3 in amino acids: CASSLSPGEQYV. CDR3 nucleotide sequence: TGTGCCAGCAGTTTGTCCCCGGGTGAGCAGTACGTC.

This chain links TRBV10-1 with TRBJ2-1; TRBD1 is a possible D gene (5 bases). There are 16 residues in the CDR3. The V gene lost 0 bases and the J gene lost 9 bases, with 18 bases spanning the gap. The germline CDR1 and CDR2 sequences are WNHNN and SYGVQD (reference sequence). CDR3 DNA sequence: TGCGCCAGCAGTGAGTCGTGGGCAGGGTGGTCAGCTGAGCAGTTCTTC. It codes for CASSESWAGWSAEQFF.

The rearrangement uses TRBV10-3 and TRBJ2-3, with D possibly TRBD1 on 6 matching bases. Trimming took off 7 bases at V and 2 bases at J, with 10 bases between the two ends. Germline V gives CDR1 ENHRY, CDR2 SYGVKD. There are 13 residues in the CDR3. CDR3 bases: TGTGCCATCAACCGGGACATCACAGATACGCAGTATTTT. It yields the protein CAINRDITDTQYF.

This clonotype was counted only a few times. The chain employs TRBV20-1 and TRBJ2-2; D is unclear. Trimming removed 5 bases from V and 3 bases from J, with 13 bases in between. Looked up from germline, CDR1 is DFQATT and CDR2 is SNEGSKA (reference sequence). The CDR3 totals 14 residues. DNA for the CDR3: TGCAGTGCTGGGATCCCCGTCGACACCGGGGAGCTGTTTTTT. It codes for CSAGIPVDTGELFF.

The chain joins TRBV20-1 to TRBJ2-5; 8 nucleotides line up with TRBD1. This CDR3 contains 14 residues. V was clipped by 7 bases and J by 1 base; unmatched bases: 8. Germline V CDR1 and CDR2: DFQATT, SNEGSKA (reference sequence). CDR3: CSVPLQGVQETQYF. The CDR3 DNA reads as TGCAGTGTCCCACTACAGGGGGTCCAAGAGACCCAGTACTTC.